The 11 T cell receptor beta chains in this list originate from one sample, sequenced in a study of tumor-infiltrating lymphocytes in primary liver carcinoma (dated by TCRdb to about 2017). The sequencer was an Illumina HiSeq 2500. A constant-region primer and ProtoScript II reverse transcriptase were used to reverse-transcribe TCRbeta-specific cDNA from approximately 500 ng total RNA. TCRbeta libraries were built with three nested multiplex PCR rounds, a slightly modified ARM-PCR procedure. Each of the first two PCR rounds ran for 9 to 11 cycles using multiplex TRBV1-TRBV30 forward primers together with a Cbeta reverse primer. TCRdb itself trimmed the public reads at Q25 with fastp, ran MiXCR and retained productive beta chains. Under each unique CDR3 protein, matching rows form one entry showing the most common genes and DNA. The sample yields 90,000 to 150,000 distinct CDR3 sequences; around two thirds were counted once. The top ten constitute over 6.5% of the sample.

Without any cell sorting, total RNA and DNA were extracted together from about 20-30 mg of bulk tissue using the AllPrep DNA/RNA mini kit. Sequencing was carried out using tumor-adjacent normal liver tissue. The source of these receptors is a woman in her fifties or sixties with primary liver carcinoma and hepatitis B virus infection.

Worth noting for this clonotype: At one of its ends the junction is not consistent with the germline gene, which may arise from a read error. This chain links TRBV11-2 with TRBJ2-3; D may be TRBD2 (6 bases). The CDR3 totals 16 residues. Germline V lookup: CDR1 SGHAT, CDR2 FQNNGV. CDR3 sequence (DNA): TGTGCCACCAGCCTATGGAGTAGCGGAGGCACAGATACGCAGTATTTT. This encodes CATSLWSSGGTDTQYF. Filled out from reference TRBV11-2 and TRBJ2-3, the complete variable domain reads EAGVAQSPRYKIIEKRQSVAFWCNPISGHATLYWYQQILGQGPKLLIQFQNNGVVDDSQLPKDRFSAERLKGVDSTLKIQPAKLEDSAVYLCATSLWSSGGTDTQYFGPGTRLTVL.

Note on this clonotype: One junction end disagrees with the germline gene, perhaps due to a read error. CDR3 coding DNA: TGTACCAGCACCCATGGCAGGGTTAATGAGGCTTTCTTT. Amino acid sequence: CTSTHGRVNEAFF. This chain connects TRBV11-3 to TRBJ1-1, with D possibly being TRBD1 (5 bases). This CDR3 has 13 amino acids. Germline V gene sequence: CDR1 SGHNT, CDR2 YENEEA.

For this clonotype: The junction departs from the called germline gene at one end, perhaps through a read error. This chain connects TRBV3-1 to TRBJ2-7; 12 bases align to TRBD2. The CDR3 consists of 16 residues. Germline CDR1 LGHDT, CDR2 YNNKEL (reference sequence). In nucleotides, the CDR3 is TGTGCCGGCAGCTTCCGGACTAGCGGGGCCTCCTACGAGCAGTACTTC. This sequence encodes CAGSFRTSGASYEQYF.

The sample holds many counts of this clonotype. The V call is TRBV5-4, the J call TRBJ2-1, with D uncertain. Germline values: CDR1 SGHNT, CDR2 YYREEE (reference sequence). V was cut by 4 bases and J by 6 bases, with 14 bases left in between. The CDR3 runs to 14 residues. CDR3 DNA: TGTGCCAGCAGCCCCGGTGGTAGAGCCAATGAGCAGTTCTTC. Amino acids: CASSPGGRANEQFF.

This clonotype was observed at least ten times. The V call is TRBV29-1, the J call TRBJ2-7, with 11 bases that match TRBD2. Germline V gene data show CDR1 as SQVTM and CDR2 as ANQGSEA. The CDR3 covers 14 residues. The V segment lost 3 bases and the J segment 7 bases; nucleotides outside the gene matches: 8. The CDR3 DNA follows: TGCAGCGTTGATTTAGCGGGAGGGCCGAAAGAGCAGTACTTC. It encodes CSVDLAGGPKEQYF.

For this clonotype: One junction end does not reproduce the germline sequence, and a read error may be involved. V and J are TRBV11-1 and TRBJ1-5; the D is unclear. The CDR3 sequence is 16 residues long. From germline, CDR1 is SGHAT and CDR2 FQDESV (reference sequence). The CDR3 sequence: CASIPISAGLNQPQRF. CDR3 nucleotide sequence: TGTGCCAGCATCCCAATCTCGGCAGGACTCAATCAGCCCCAGCGTTTT. Filled out from reference TRBV11-1 and TRBJ1-5, the complete variable domain reads EAEVAQSPRYKITEKSQAVAFWCDPISGHATLYWYRQILGQGPELLVQFQDESVVDDSQLPKDRFSAERLKGVDSTLKIQPAELGDSAMYLCASIPISAGLNQPQRFGDGTRLSIL.

In regard to this clonotype: Since no conserved phenylalanine or tryptophan closes the CDR3, a read error is the likely cause. This chain links TRBV6-5 with TRBJ2-3; D is perhaps TRBD1 (5 bases). Germline V gene data show CDR1 as MNHEY and CDR2 as SVGAGI. The CDR3 runs to 14 residues. The DNA for the CDR3 is TGTGCCAGCAGCCTCGACAGAGGCACAGACACGCAGTATTCT. This gives the protein CASSLDRGTDTQYS.

This chain uses TRBV11-2 with TRBJ2-3; D possibly corresponds to TRBD1 (5 bases). TRBJ1-5 explains the end of the DNA better; the J call may be wrong. The CDR3 is 15 amino acids. Germline CDR1 and CDR2: SGHAT and FQNNGV. DNA of the CDR3: TGTGCCAGTAGCGTGGGGGAAGGACCGGCAGATACGCAGCATTTT. Translated, it gives CASSVGEGPADTQHF.

At least ten counts were recorded for this clonotype. V and J are TRBV28 and TRBJ2-1, with D perhaps assigned TRBD1 or TRBD2 (5 bases each). CDR1 is MDHEN and CDR2 is SYDVKM in the germline V gene. The CDR3 loop spans 13 amino acids. V was shortened by 7 bases and J by 8 bases, with 15 bases between the two germline ends. CDR3 nucleotides: TGTGCCAGCACCCAGAGGACGGGGCATGAGCAGTTCTTC. Its protein product is CASTQRTGHEQFF.

This clonotype was found once. The chain recombines TRBV11-2 with TRBJ2-7, with D possibly matching TRBD2 (5 bases). Germline CDR1 SGHAT, CDR2 FQNNGV. The CDR3 length is 16 residues. The V gene lost 4 bases and the J gene lost 6 bases, with 22 bases spanning the gap. The CDR3 loop is CASSYIVRTSGSEQYF. As DNA, the CDR3 is TGTGCCAGCAGCTACATCGTGAGGACCTCGGGAAGCGAGCAGTACTTC.

The chain is built from TRBV29-1 and TRBJ1-2; TRBD1 aligns across 7 bases. This CDR3 comprises 14 residues. Germline CDR1 reads SQVTM; CDR2 reads ANQGSEA. With 4 bases clipped from V and 13 bases from J, the junction kept 18 bases outside the gene matches. As DNA, the CDR3 is TGCAGCGTTGGGACAGGCCCTCCCAACTATGACTGCACCTTC. Its protein product is CSVGTGPPNYDCTF.